Below, 19 T cell receptor beta chains from the same sample are listed, as sequenced in a study of CD8 T cells in Susac syndrome (dated by TCRdb to between 2019 and 2020). Library preparation used the immunoSEQ multiplex PCR assay. RNA was extracted with the RNeasy kit and 0.5 to 1 ug was reverse transcribed using random hexamers. TCRdb reworked the public reads: Q25 trimming with fastp, MiXCR clone assembly, productive beta chains retained. All rows with the same CDR3 protein become a single entry with the most common DNA and genes. A total of 150,000 to 200,000 distinct CDR3 sequences appear in this sample, about 93% of them only once. Over 0.08% of the sample lies in the top ten. The sequencing input was CD4+ T cells from PBMCs. The receptors stem from a human donor with multiple sclerosis.

The gene calls are TRBV30 and TRBJ2-7, with TRBD1 matching over 8 bases. Germline-derived CDR1 and CDR2 are GTSNPN and SVGIG (reference sequence). Trimming took 7 bases from V and 3 from J; bases not matched to a gene: 2. The CDR3 loop spans 11 amino acids. The CDR3: CASGTGYEQYF. The CDR3 region has the DNA TGTGCCTCTGGGACAGGCTACGAGCAGTACTTC. The full variable domain, its missing parts supplied by reference TRBV30 and TRBJ2-7, is SQTIHQWPATLVQPVGSPLSLECTVEGTSNPNLYWYRQAAGRGLQLLFYSVGIGQISSEVPQNLSASRPQDRQFILSSKKLLLSDSGFYLCASGTGYEQYFGPGTRLTVT.

The chain couples TRBV3-1 to TRBJ2-1, with D unclear. The CDR3 has 15 residues. The V gene's germline CDR1 is LGHDT and CDR2 YNNKEL (reference sequence). Trimming removed 1 base from V and 7 bases from J, with 14 bases in between. Written as DNA, the CDR3 is TGTGCCAGCAGCCAAGGAGTTGCCAGCTGGAATGAGCAGTTCTTC. It is translated as CASSQGVASWNEQFF.

The chain employs TRBV7-2 and TRBJ2-2; 10 bases line up with TRBD1. CDR1 SGHTA and CDR2 FQGNSA come from the germline V gene. This CDR3 comprises 16 residues. V lost 1 base, J lost 4 bases, and 3 bases stayed unmatched. The CDR3 loop reads CASSLGTGGSTGELFF. CDR3 nucleotide sequence: TGTGCCAGCAGCTTAGGGACAGGGGGGAGCACCGGGGAGCTGTTTTTT. Full variable domain (rest looked up from reference TRBV7-2 and TRBJ2-2): GAGVSQSPSNKVTEKGKDVELRCDPISGHTALYWYRQSLGQGLEFLIYFQGNSAPDKSGLPSDRFSAERTGGSVSTLTIQRTQQEDSAVYLCASSLGTGGSTGELFFGEGSRLTVL.

Of note for this clonotype: Its ends do not fully match the called genes, so a read error is possible. V gene TRBV7-7 combines with J gene TRBJ2-5; TRBD2 agrees at 13 bases. The CDR3 extends over 16 amino acids. CDR1 SSHAT and CDR2 FNYEAQ come from the germline V gene (reference sequence). CDR3 amino acids: CASSFTSGGAYETQYF. CDR3 DNA sequence: TGTGCTAGCAGCTTCACTAGCGGGGGGGCGTATGAGACCCAGTACTTC.

The CDR3 reads CASRPQGAHQPQHF. DNA for the CDR3: TGTGCCAGCAGACCCCAGGGGGCTCATCAGCCCCAGCATTTT. The rearrangement links TRBV12-3 or TRBV12-4 to TRBJ1-5; 8 nucleotides align to TRBD1. The J segment lost 5 bases and the V segment lost 6 bases, leaving 6 bases of the junction unmatched. The CDR3 has 14 residues.

This chain joins TRBV28 and TRBJ1-6; 7 nucleotides agree with TRBD1. This CDR3 spans 14 amino acids. The J segment lost 9 bases and the V segment lost 6 bases, leaving 8 bases of the junction unmatched. Germline values: CDR1 MDHEN, CDR2 SYDVKM. The CDR3 here is CASRSTHRGSPLHF. The CDR3 DNA reads as TGTGCCAGCAGAAGTACTCACAGGGGTTCACCCCTCCACTTT.

The V call is TRBV10-3, the J call TRBJ1-3, with no clear D. The CDR3 consists of 12 residues. Trimming took off 7 bases at V and 3 bases at J, with 7 bases between the two ends. The germline V gene has CDR1 ENHRY and CDR2 SYGVKD. CDR3 nucleotides: TGTGCCATCAACAATGATGGAAACACCATATATTTT. Its protein is CAINNDGNTIYF.

The chain's CDR3 is CASSLAQGAGQPQHF. Here the CDR3 DNA reads TGTGCCAGCAGCTTAGCACAGGGGGCGGGACAGCCCCAGCATTTT. This rearrangement joins TRBV7-2 to TRBJ1-5, with TRBD1 matching 9 bases. Looked up from germline, CDR1 is SGHTA and CDR2 is FQGNSA. This CDR3 region has 15 residues. J was trimmed by 7 bases and V by 0 bases; bases with no gene match: 4.

The chain joins TRBV5-1 to TRBJ2-7; a possible D gene is TRBD1 (6 bases). Trimming stripped 4 bases from V and 5 bases from J, with 19 bases between. Germline CDR1 and CDR2: SGHRS and YFSETQ. CDR3 length equals 15 residues. The DNA of the CDR3 is TGCGCCAGCAGCCTCGGAACAGGGTCCGTCCACGAGCAGTACTTC. This encodes CASSLGTGSVHEQYF.

The CDR3 sequence: CASVPGTGFIQYF. The CDR3 bases are TGTGCCAGCGTCCCCGGGACAGGGTTCATTCAGTACTTC. The V and J genes are TRBV2 and TRBJ2-4, with TRBD1 matching 9 bases. The germline V gene encodes CDR1 SNHLY and CDR2 FYNNEI. V was clipped by 8 bases and J by 9 bases; unmatched bases: 8. This CDR3 spans 13 amino acids.

The J gene is TRBJ1-1, the V gene TRBV5-1; possible D gene TRBD1, 5 bases. Trimming pared 4 bases from V and 4 bases from J, leaving 17 bases between. The length of the CDR3 is 15 residues. Germline assignment: CDR1 SGHRS and CDR2 YFSETQ. In DNA, the CDR3 is TGCGCCAGCAGCCCTAATAGCGGGGGACTCACTGAAGCTTTCTTT. This translates into CASSPNSGGLTEAFF.

This chain joins TRBV6-5 and TRBJ1-6, with no clear D. CDR1 and CDR2 from the germline V gene are MNHEY and SVGAGI. Between the trimmed V and J ends, which lost 2 bases and 10 bases, there was a span of 12 bases. The CDR3 runs 14 residues. The CDR3 sequence: CASSYQDRESPLHF. The CDR3 DNA sequence: TGTGCCAGCAGTTACCAGGATCGGGAATCACCCCTCCACTTT.

The chain employs TRBV29-1 and TRBJ1-1, with 10 positions matching TRBD1. CDR1 SQVTM and CDR2 ANQGSEA come from the germline V gene. The CDR3 is 14 amino acids. J was trimmed by 5 bases and V by 6 bases; bases with no gene match: 9. The CDR3 reads CSVHRGQGITEAFF. The CDR3 nucleotides are TGCAGCGTCCACAGGGGACAGGGGATTACTGAAGCTTTCTTT.

The chain is built from TRBV27 and TRBJ1-5; no firm D call. The CDR3 spans 15 residues. Looked up from germline, CDR1 is MNHEY and CDR2 is SMNVEV (reference sequence). V lost 6 bases and J lost 0, with 12 bases in between. In DNA form, the CDR3 reads TGTGCCAGCAGCCTATATTTTGGTAGCAATCAGCCCCAGCATTTT. This sequence encodes CASSLYFGSNQPQHF.

This clonotype was observed a single time. The gene calls are TRBV14 and TRBJ2-5; tentatively, D is TRBD1 (6 bases). Trimming removed 0 bases from V and 2 bases from J, with 16 bases in between. CDR3 length: 17 amino acids. Germline loops: CDR1 SGHDN, CDR2 FVKESK. CDR3 bases: TGTGCCAGCAGCCAAGAGGGACATTGGGAGTGGCAAGAGACCCAGTACTTC. It is translated as CASSQEGHWEWQETQYF.

The J gene is TRBJ2-5, the V gene TRBV18, with a tentative D call TRBD2 (5 bases). Per germline, CDR1 KGHSH and CDR2 LQKENI. This CDR3 is 15 amino acids long. Trimming took 2 bases from V and 4 from J, leaving 14 bases between them. CDR3 residues: CASSPSDGGGETQYF. In nucleotides, the CDR3 is TGTGCCAGCTCACCATCGGACGGAGGCGGAGAGACCCAGTACTTC.

The chain couples TRBV7-2 to TRBJ1-2; no firm D call. Germline V gives CDR1 SGHTA, CDR2 FQGNSA. CDR3 size: 14 residues. Between the trimmed V and J ends, which lost 1 base and 7 bases, there was a span of 13 bases. This CDR3 reads CASSLEAGFGGYTF. The CDR3 DNA reads as TGTGCCAGCAGCTTAGAGGCGGGGTTTGGTGGCTACACCTTC.

The chain carries TRBV6-5 and TRBJ2-2; D is unresolved. The ends were cut back, 4 bases at V and 7 bases at J, with 4 bases in the middle. The CDR3 has 11 residues. From germline, CDR1 is MNHEY and CDR2 SVGAGI. CDR3 sequence (DNA): TGTGCCAGCAGTTTACACGGGGAGCTGTTTTTT. The encoded protein is CASSLHGELFF.

The J gene is TRBJ2-7, the V gene TRBV10-2; D is undetermined. V lost 7 bases and J 3 bases, leaving 7 bases between the germline ends. Germline V gene data show CDR1 as WSHSY and CDR2 as SAAADI. The CDR3 consists of 11 residues. The CDR3 reads CASTLGYEQYF. DNA of the CDR3: TGCGCCAGCACCTTGGGCTACGAGCAGTACTTC.